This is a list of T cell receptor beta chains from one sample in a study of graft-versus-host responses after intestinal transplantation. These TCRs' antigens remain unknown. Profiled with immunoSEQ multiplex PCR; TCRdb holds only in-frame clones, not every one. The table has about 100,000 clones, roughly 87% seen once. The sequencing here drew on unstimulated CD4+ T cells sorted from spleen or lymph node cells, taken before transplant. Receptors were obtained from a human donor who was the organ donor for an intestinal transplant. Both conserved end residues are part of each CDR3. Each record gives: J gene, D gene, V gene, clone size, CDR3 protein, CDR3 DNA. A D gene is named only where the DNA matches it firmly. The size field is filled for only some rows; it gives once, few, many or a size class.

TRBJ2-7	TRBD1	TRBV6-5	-	CASSSHDRGNEQYF	TGTGCCAGCAGTTCTCACGACAGGGGAAACGAGCAGTACTTC
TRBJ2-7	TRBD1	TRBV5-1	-	CASKRDSSYEQYF	TGCGCCAGCAAAAGGGACAGCTCCTACGAGCAGTACTTC
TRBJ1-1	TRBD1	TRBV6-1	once	CASRRGQAGEAFF	TGTGCCAGCAGGAGGGGGCAGGCGGGTGAAGCTTTCTTT
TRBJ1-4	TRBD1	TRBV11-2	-	CASRRPGGGNEKLFF	TGTGCCAGCAGGCGGCCAGGGGGCGGGAATGAAAAACTGTTTTTT
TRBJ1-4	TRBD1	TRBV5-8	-	CASSFRTGRATNEKLFF	TGTGCCAGCAGCTTTAGGACAGGCAGAGCAACTAATGAAAAACTGTTTTTT
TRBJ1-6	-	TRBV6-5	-	CATGKRETPLHF	TGTGCCACCGGGAAGAGGGAAACACCCCTCCACTTT
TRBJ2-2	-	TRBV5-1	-	CATSVGPGASNTGELFF	TGCGCCACCTCGGTGGGTCCCGGGGCGTCGAACACCGGGGAGCTGTTTTTT
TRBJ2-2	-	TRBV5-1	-	CASSLIGGNTGELFF	TGCGCCAGCAGCTTGATTGGGGGGAACACCGGGGAGCTGTTTTTT
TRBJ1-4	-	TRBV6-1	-	CASSDRGRLSTNEKLFF	TGTGCCAGCAGTGATCGAGGACGCTTATCAACTAATGAAAAACTGTTTTTT
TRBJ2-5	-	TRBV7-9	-	CASSLGSGVQETQYF	TGTGCCAGCAGCCTCGGCTCGGGGGTCCAAGAGACCCAGTACTTC
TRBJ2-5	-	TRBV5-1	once	CASSFGLASETQYF	TGCGCCAGCAGCTTTGGCCTAGCATCAGAGACCCAGTACTTC
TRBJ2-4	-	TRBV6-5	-	CASSYGQGLQNIQYF	TGTGCCAGCAGTTACGGTCAGGGCCTCCAAAACATTCAGTACTTC
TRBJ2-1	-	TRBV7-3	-	CASSSDAPYNEQFF	TGTGCCAGCAGCTCCGACGCACCCTACAATGAGCAGTTCTTC
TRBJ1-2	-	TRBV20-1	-	CRGEGVNGYTF	TGCAGGGGGGAGGGGGTTAATGGCTACACCTTC
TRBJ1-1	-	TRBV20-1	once	CSAAELRGAFF	TGCAGTGCTGCGGAATTACGCGGAGCTTTCTTT
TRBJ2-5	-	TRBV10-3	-	CAISPKTGYQETQYF	TGTGCCATCAGTCCTAAAACAGGGTACCAAGAGACCCAGTACTTC
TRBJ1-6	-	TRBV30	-	CAWSSFGGASPLHF	TGTGCCTGGAGTTCATTCGGTGGGGCTTCACCCCTCCACTTT
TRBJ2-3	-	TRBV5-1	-	CASSLDRVLAVRKSTDTQYF	TGCGCCAGCAGCTTGGACAGGGTTCTAGCGGTACGGAAAAGCACAGATACGCAGTATTTT
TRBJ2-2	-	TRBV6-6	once	CASSYRSRGTGELFF	TGTGCCAGCAGTTACCGTTCTCGCGGCACCGGGGAGCTGTTTTTT
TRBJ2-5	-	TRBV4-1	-	CASSHGYDGGTQYF	TGCGCCAGCAGCCACGGTTATGATGGAGGGACCCAGTACTTC
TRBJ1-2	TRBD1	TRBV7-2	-	CASSPRTGPAYGYTF	TGTGCCAGCAGCCCTCGGACAGGCCCAGCCTATGGCTACACCTTC
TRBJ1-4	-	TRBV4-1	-	CASSHNQGRGANEKLFF	TGCGCCAGCAGCCATAACCAGGGGCGGGGAGCTAATGAAAAACTGTTTTTT
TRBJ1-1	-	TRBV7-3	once	CASSSKRGTEAFF	TGTGCCAGCAGCTCGAAGAGGGGAACTGAAGCTTTCTTT
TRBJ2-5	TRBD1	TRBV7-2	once	CASSSKGAEETQYF	TGTGCCAGCAGCTCAAAGGGGGCGGAGGAGACCCAGTACTTC
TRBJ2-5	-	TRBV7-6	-	CASSLLAETQYF	TGTGCCAGCAGCTTATTAGCAGAGACCCAGTACTTC
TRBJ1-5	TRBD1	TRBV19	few	CASRQGSQPQHF	TGTGCCAGCCGACAGGGGAGTCAGCCCCAGCATTTT
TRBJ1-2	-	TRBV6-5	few	CASSWRGATMTGYTF	TGTGCCAGCAGTTGGAGAGGGGCCACGATGACGGGCTACACCTTC
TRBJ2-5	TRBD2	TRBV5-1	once	CASSFQRGGPETQYF	TGCGCCAGCAGTTTTCAGCGGGGGGGCCCAGAGACCCAGTACTTC
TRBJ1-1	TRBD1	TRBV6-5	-	CASSYADRGLAEAFF	TGTGCCAGCAGTTACGCTGACAGGGGGCTGGCTGAAGCTTTCTTT
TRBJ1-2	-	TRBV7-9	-	CASSQQGGRGYTF	TGTGCCAGCAGCCAACAGGGAGGACGTGGCTACACCTTC
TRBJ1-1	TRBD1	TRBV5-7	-	CASSFRGLRTEAFF	TGTGCCAGCAGCTTCAGGGGGCTGAGGACTGAAGCTTTCTTT
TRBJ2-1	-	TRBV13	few	CAISEGISFF	TGTGCCATCTCAGAGGGGATTTCGTTCTTC
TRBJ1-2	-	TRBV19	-	CASLRGPYGYTF	TGTGCCAGCCTTCGGGGCCCCTATGGCTACACCTTC
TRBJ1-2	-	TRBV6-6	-	CASSLAGDGYTF	TGTGCCAGCAGCCTGGCAGGGGATGGCTACACCTTC
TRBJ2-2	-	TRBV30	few	CAWSGRVDTGELFF	TGTGCCTGGAGTGGCAGGGTTGACACCGGGGAGCTGTTTTTT
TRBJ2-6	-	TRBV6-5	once	CASTSLSGANVLTF	TGTGCCAGCACCTCTCTCTCTGGGGCCAACGTCCTGACTTTC